This T cell receptor (beta chain) appears in the sequencing data of a study of radiotherapy plus CTLA-4 blockade in lung cancer. Data came from immunoSEQ multiplex PCR; TCRdb stores just in-frame clones and leaves some out. The sample lists some 77,000 clones, around 88% occurring once. The CDR3 is 15 residues long. The germline V gene encodes CDR1 MNHNS and CDR2 SASEGT. The input for sequencing was peripheral blood, taken from a patient treated with radiotherapy plus ipilimumab. The chain couples TRBV6-1 to TRBJ2-5; 9 positions match TRBD2. The last part of the DNA fits TRBJ2-7 better; the J call may be wrong. The sequence was collected from a human donor with non-small cell lung cancer who had a partial response to radiotherapy plus ipilimumab. DNA for the CDR3: TGTGCCAGCAGTCGAGGGAGGACTAGCGTCTACGAGCAGTACTTC. As protein: CASSRGRTSVYEQYF.